This TCR beta chain was recorded in a study of shared clonotypes between healthy human individuals. Investigators spread the genomic DNA of each subset evenly over several immunoSEQ plates. The authors ran unsorted PBMC replicate PCRs on 250 to 350 ng DNA, 25,000 to 35,000 T cell genomes. TCRdb's copy holds only in-frame clones and misses some; the assay was immunoSEQ multiplex PCR. Counted here are approximately 470,000 clones, more than 65% occurring once; the ten biggest clones make up roughly 13%. The V gene's germline CDR1 is MGHRA and CDR2 YSYEKL. V was clipped by 1 base and J by 5 bases, with 14 bases between them. The CDR3 has 15 residues. This clone appeared a single time. As yet, its antigen is unknown. Study results and limitations: Enrolling few donors narrowed the genetic and exposure-history diversity that was represented. Clonotype sharing among donors likely depends on sequencing depth.

The source is a woman aged 35 to 49 in good health. Some clones in this sample may be carry-over from other donors' samples. Sequencing was performed on PBMCs. J is TRBJ2-5 and V is TRBV4-1; tentative D call: TRBD2 (6 bases). CDR3 region: CASSQVEGVGETQYF. The CDR3 DNA sequence: TGCGCCAGCAGCCAAGTGGAGGGCGTGGGGGAGACCCAGTACTTC.